The 9 T cell receptor beta chains below all came from one sample that was sequenced in a study of T cell changes during pregnancy in multiple sclerosis. The protocol was immunoSEQ multiplex PCR, while the TCRdb copy is restricted to in-frame clones and leaves out a portion. The data contain roughly 64,000 clones, roughly 92% of them singletons. Here the sequenced sample was peripheral blood, taken in the second trimester of pregnancy. These receptors were collected from a female donor with multiple sclerosis, enrolled in a pregnancy study.

This rearrangement joins TRBV9 to TRBJ2-2; the D gene is possibly TRBD1 (6 bases). CDR3 length: 17 residues. Trimming pared 0 bases from V and 6 bases from J, leaving 18 bases between. CDR1 and CDR2 from the germline V gene are SGDLS and YYNGEE. The CDR3 loop reads CASSVVPMYRAPGELFF. The CDR3 region has the DNA TGTGCCAGCAGCGTAGTCCCAATGTACAGGGCGCCCGGGGAGCTGTTTTTT. Complete variable domain (other parts from reference TRBV9 and TRBJ2-2): DSGVTQTPKHLITATGQRVTLRCSPRSGDLSVYWYQQSLDQGLQFLIQYYNGEERAKGNILERFSAQQFPDLHSELNLSSLELGDSALYFCASSVVPMYRAPGELFFGEGSRLTVL.

The chain recombines TRBV4-1 with TRBJ1-1; 8 bases agree with TRBD1. The germline V gene has CDR1 MGHRA and CDR2 YSYEKL. The CDR3 extends over 14 amino acids. The V segment lost 3 bases and the J segment 5 bases; nucleotides outside the gene matches: 5. Here the CDR3 DNA reads TGCGCCAGCAGCCACCCGACAGGGGATACTGAAGCTTTCTTT. Protein sequence: CASSHPTGDTEAFF.

The gene calls are TRBV5-1 and TRBJ2-1; 12 bases line up with TRBD2. This CDR3 has 18 amino acids. CDR1 and CDR2 from the germline V gene are SGHRS and YFSETQ. V was clipped by 2 bases and J by 6 bases; unmatched bases: 12. Here the CDR3 reads CASSFRGLAGSFGNEQFF. The CDR3 DNA sequence: TGCGCCAGCAGCTTTCGGGGACTAGCGGGCTCTTTCGGCAATGAGCAGTTCTTC.

The chain recombines TRBV27 with TRBJ2-7; TRBD2 matches at 12 bases. CDR1 MNHEY and CDR2 SMNVEV come from the germline V gene (reference sequence). The trim removed 5 bases at V and 7 bases at J, leaving 12 bases unmatched. The CDR3 loop spans 16 amino acids. This chain's CDR3 is CASSRFSSGRVREQYF. CDR3 sequence (DNA): TGTGCCAGCAGTCGCTTCTCTAGCGGGAGGGTAAGGGAGCAGTACTTC.

The chain joins TRBV28 to TRBJ2-1, with a weak D call TRBD2 (5 bases). Germline V CDR1 and CDR2: MDHEN, SYDVKM. The CDR3 consists of 16 residues. V was shortened by 5 bases and J by 3 bases, with 17 bases between the two germline ends. CDR3 sequence reads: CASSPGITLVYNEQFF. The CDR3 nucleotides are TGTGCCAGCAGTCCCGGGATCACTTTAGTCTACAATGAGCAGTTCTTC.

The chain couples TRBV19 to TRBJ1-1; a possible D gene is TRBD1 (5 bases). Trimming pared 1 base from V and 5 bases from J, leaving 17 bases between. The CDR3 extends over 16 amino acids. The germline gives CDR1 LNHDA, CDR2 SQIVND (reference sequence). This CDR3 reads CASSIAVGARGTEAFF. The CDR3 bases are TGTGCCAGTAGTATAGCGGTAGGGGCGCGGGGGACTGAAGCTTTCTTT.

The chain uses TRBV7-9 and TRBJ2-7; 7 bases map to TRBD2. Unmatched junction bases numbered 7, after V lost 5 bases and J lost 3 bases. The CDR3 loop spans 14 amino acids. The germline CDR1 and CDR2 sequences are SEHNR and FQNEAQ (reference sequence). DNA for the CDR3: TGTGCCAGCAGCCGTGGGCGGGAGATCTACGAGCAGTACTTC. Amino acids: CASSRGREIYEQYF.

The V call is TRBV28, the J call TRBJ2-1; TRBD2 matches at 13 bases. With 6 bases clipped from V and 3 bases from J, the junction kept 11 bases outside the gene matches. CDR1 is MDHEN, CDR2 SYDVKM, per germline. The CDR3 runs 18 residues. CDR3 sequence: CASSRPRGLAGDYNEQFF. The CDR3 DNA reads TGTGCCAGCAGCCGACCTAGAGGACTAGCGGGAGACTACAATGAGCAGTTCTTC.

The rearrangement links TRBV9 to TRBJ2-3, with TRBD1 identical over 10 bases. After removal of 6 bases from V and 4 bases from J, the junction contained 5 bases not matched to a gene. The length of the CDR3 is 14 residues. Germline CDR1 is SGDLS and CDR2 is YYNGEE. The CDR3 DNA reads TGTGCCAGCAACCGGGACAGGGGCGCAGATACGCAGTATTTT. This gives the protein CASNRDRGADTQYF.